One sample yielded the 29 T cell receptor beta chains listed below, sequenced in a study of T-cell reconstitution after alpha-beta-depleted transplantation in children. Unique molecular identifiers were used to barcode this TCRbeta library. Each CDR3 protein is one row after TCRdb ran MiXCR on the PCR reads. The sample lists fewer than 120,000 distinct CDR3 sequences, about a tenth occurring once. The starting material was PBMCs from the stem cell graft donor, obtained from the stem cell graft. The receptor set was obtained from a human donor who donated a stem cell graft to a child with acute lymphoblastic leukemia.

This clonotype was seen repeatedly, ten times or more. Written as DNA, the CDR3 is TGTGCCAGCAGTTACCGGTCTGAAGCTTTCTTT. Translated: CASSYRSEAFF. The V call is TRBV6-5, the J call TRBJ1-1; D not resolved. Trimming removed 2 bases from V and 6 bases from J, with 4 bases in between. This CDR3 has 11 residues. Germline CDR1 is MNHEY and CDR2 is SVGAGI.

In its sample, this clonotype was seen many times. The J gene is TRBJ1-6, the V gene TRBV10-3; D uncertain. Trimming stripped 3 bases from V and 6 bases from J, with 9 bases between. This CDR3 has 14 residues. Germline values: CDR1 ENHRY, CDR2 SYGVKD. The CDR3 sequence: CAISELAVNSPLHF. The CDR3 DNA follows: TGTGCCATCAGTGAATTGGCAGTTAATTCACCCCTCCACTTT.

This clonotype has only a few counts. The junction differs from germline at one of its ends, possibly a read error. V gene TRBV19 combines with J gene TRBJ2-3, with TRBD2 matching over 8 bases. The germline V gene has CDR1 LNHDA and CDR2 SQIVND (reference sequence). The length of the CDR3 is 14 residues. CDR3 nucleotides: TGTGCCAGTAGTAGGAGCGGGAGCACAGATACGCAGTGTTTT. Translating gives CASSRSGSTDTQCF.

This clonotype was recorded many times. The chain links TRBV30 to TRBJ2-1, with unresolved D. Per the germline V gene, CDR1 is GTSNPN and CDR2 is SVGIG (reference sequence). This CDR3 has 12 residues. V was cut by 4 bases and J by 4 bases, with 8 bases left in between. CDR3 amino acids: CAWTGRYNEQFF. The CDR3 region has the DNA TGTGCCTGGACAGGACGTTACAATGAGCAGTTCTTC.

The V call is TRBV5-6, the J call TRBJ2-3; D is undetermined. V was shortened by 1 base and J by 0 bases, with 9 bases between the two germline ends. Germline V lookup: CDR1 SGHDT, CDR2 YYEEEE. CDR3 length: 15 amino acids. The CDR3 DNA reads TGTGCCAGCAGCTTGTATGACTCTAGCACAGATACGCAGTATTTT. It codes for CASSLYDSSTDTQYF.

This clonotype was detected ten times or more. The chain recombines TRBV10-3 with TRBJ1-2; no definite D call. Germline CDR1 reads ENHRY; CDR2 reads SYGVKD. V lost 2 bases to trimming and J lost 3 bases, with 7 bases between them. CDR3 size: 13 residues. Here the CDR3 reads CAISENSHYGYTF. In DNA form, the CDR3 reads TGTGCCATCAGTGAGAACAGCCACTATGGCTACACCTTC.

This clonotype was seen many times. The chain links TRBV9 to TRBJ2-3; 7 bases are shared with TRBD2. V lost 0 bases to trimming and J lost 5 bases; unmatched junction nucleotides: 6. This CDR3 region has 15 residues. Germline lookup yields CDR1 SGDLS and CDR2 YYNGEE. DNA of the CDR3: TGTGCCAGCAGCGTAGGCGGGAGCGGGCGAGATACGCAGTATTTT. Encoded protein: CASSVGGSGRDTQYF.

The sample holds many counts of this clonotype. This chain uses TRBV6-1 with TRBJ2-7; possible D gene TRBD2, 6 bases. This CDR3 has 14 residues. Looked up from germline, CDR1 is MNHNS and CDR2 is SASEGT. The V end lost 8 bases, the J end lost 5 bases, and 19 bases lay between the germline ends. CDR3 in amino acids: CASGHSGLDDEQYF. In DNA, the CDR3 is TGTGCCAGCGGGCATTCGGGACTGGACGACGAGCAGTACTTC.

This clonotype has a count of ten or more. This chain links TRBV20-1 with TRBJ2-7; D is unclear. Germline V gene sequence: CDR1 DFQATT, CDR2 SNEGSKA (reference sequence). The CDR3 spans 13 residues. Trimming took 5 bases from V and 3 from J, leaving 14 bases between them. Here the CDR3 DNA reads TGCAGTGCTTCAGGAGCTAGATACTACGAGCAGTACTTC. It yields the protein CSASGARYYEQYF.

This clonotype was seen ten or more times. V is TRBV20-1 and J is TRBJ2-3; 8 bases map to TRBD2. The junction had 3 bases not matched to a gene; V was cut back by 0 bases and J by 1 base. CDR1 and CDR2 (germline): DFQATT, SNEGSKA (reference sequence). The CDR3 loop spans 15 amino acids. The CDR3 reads CSARDPTSGTDTQYF. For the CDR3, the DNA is TGCAGTGCTAGAGATCCGACTAGCGGCACAGATACGCAGTATTTT.

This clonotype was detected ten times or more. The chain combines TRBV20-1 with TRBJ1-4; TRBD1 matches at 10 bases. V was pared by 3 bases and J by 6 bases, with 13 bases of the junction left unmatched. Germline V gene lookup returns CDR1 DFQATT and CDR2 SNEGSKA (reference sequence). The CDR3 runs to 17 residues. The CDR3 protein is CSARSRDRGSVDEKLFF. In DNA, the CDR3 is TGCAGTGCTAGGTCCCGGGACAGGGGATCCGTAGATGAAAAACTGTTTTTT.

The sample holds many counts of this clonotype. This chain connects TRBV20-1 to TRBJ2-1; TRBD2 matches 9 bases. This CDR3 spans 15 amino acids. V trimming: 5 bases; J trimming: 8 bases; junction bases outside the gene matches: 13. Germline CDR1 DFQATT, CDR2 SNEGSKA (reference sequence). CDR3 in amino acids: CSAYLASGGKYEQFF. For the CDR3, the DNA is TGCAGTGCTTACCTGGCCAGCGGGGGGAAATATGAGCAGTTCTTC.

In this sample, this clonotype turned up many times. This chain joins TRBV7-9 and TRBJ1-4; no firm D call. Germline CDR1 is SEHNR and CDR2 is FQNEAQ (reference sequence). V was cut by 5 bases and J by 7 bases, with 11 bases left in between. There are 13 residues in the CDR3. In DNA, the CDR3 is TGTGCCAGCAGCCCCGGGGAGAGTGAAAAACTGTTTTTT. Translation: CASSPGESEKLFF. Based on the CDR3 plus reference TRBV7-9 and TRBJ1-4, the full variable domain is DTGVSQNPRHKITKRGQNVTFRCDPISEHNRLYWYRQTLGQGPEFLTYFQNEAQLEKSRLLSDRFSAERPKGSFSTLEIQRTEQGDSAMYLCASSPGESEKLFFGSGTQLSVL.

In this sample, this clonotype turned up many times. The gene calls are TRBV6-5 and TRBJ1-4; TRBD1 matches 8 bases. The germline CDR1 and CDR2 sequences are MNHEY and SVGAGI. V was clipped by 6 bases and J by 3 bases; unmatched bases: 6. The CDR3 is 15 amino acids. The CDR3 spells CASRRSGQANEKLFF. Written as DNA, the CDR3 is TGTGCCAGCAGAAGGTCGGGACAGGCTAATGAAAAACTGTTTTTT.

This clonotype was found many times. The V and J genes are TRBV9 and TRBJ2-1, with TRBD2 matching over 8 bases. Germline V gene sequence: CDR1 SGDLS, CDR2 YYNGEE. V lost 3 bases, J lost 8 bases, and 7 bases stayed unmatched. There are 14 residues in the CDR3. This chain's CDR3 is CASSAGTSWHEQFF. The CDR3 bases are TGTGCCAGCAGCGCGGGGACTAGTTGGCATGAGCAGTTCTTC. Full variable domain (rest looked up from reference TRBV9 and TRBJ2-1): DSGVTQTPKHLITATGQRVTLRCSPRSGDLSVYWYQQSLDQGLQFLIQYYNGEERAKGNILERFSAQQFPDLHSELNLSSLELGDSALYFCASSAGTSWHEQFFGPGTRLTVL.

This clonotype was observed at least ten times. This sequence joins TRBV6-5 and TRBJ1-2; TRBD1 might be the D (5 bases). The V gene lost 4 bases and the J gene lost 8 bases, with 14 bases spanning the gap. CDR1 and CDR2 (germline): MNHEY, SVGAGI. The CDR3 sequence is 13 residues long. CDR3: CASSLGRQRGYTF. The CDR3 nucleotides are TGTGCCAGCAGTTTGGGCCGACAGAGGGGCTACACCTTC.

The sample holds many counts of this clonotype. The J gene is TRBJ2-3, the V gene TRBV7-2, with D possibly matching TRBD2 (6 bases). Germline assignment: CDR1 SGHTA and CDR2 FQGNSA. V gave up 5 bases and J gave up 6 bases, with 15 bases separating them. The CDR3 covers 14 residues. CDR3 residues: CASSLVAARDTQYF. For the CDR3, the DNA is TGTGCCAGCAGCCTCGTAGCGGCTCGGGATACGCAGTATTTT.

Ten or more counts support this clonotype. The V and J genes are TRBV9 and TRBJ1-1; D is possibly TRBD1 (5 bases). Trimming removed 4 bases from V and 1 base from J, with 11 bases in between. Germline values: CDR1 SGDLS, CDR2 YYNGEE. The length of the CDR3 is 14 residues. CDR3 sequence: CASSPFDRNTEAFF. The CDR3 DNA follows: TGTGCCAGCAGCCCTTTTGACAGGAACACTGAAGCTTTCTTT.

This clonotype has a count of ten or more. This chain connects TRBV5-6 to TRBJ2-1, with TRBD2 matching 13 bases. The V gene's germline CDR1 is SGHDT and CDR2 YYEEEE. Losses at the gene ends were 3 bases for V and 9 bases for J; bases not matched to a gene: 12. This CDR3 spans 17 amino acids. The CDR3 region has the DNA TGTGCCAGCAGCTCGGGACTAGCGGGACCCCGCGTCGGTGAGCAGTTCTTC. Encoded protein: CASSSGLAGPRVGEQFF.

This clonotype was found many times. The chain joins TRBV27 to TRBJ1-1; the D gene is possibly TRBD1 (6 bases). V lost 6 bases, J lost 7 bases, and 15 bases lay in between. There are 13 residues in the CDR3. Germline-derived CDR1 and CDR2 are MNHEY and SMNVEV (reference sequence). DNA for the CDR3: TGTGCCAGCAGACCGCCCGACAGGCGTGAAGCTTTCTTT. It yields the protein CASRPPDRREAFF.

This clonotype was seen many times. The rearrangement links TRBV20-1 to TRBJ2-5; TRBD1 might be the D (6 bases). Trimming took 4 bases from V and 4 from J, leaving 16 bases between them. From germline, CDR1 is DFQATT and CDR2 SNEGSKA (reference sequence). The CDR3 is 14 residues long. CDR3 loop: CSATPQGRGETQYF. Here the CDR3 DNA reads TGCAGTGCTACCCCGCAGGGGCGAGGAGAGACCCAGTACTTC.

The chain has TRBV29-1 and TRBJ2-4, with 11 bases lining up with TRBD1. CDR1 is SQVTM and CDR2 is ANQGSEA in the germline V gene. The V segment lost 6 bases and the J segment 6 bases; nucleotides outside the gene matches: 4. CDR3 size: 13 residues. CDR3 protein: CSVSGTGGNIQYF. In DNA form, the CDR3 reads TGCAGCGTGTCCGGGACAGGGGGAAACATTCAGTACTTC.

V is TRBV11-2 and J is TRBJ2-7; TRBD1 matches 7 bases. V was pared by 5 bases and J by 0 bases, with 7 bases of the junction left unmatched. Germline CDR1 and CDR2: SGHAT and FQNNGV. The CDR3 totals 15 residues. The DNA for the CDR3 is TGTGCCAGCAGCCCCGACAGGGCGAGCTCCTACGAGCAGTACTTC. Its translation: CASSPDRASSYEQYF.

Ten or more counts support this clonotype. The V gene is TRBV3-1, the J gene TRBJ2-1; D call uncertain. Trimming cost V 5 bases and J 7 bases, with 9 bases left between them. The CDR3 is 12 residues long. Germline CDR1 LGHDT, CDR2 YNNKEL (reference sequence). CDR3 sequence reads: CASSGSPNEQFF. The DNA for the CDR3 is TGTGCCAGCAGCGGCTCCCCGAATGAGCAGTTCTTC.

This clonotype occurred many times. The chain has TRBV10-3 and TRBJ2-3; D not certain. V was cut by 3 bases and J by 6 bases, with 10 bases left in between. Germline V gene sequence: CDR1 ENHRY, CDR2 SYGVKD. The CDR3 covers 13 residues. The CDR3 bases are TGTGCCATCAGTGACCAGCCGGACGATACGCAGTATTTT. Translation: CAISDQPDDTQYF.

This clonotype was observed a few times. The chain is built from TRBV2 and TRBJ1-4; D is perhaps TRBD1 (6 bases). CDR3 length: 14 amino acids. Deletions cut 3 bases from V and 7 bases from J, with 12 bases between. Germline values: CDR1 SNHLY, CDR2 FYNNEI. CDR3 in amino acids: CASSDLGQIEKLFF. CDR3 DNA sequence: TGTGCCAGCAGTGACTTGGGACAAATTGAAAAACTGTTTTTT.

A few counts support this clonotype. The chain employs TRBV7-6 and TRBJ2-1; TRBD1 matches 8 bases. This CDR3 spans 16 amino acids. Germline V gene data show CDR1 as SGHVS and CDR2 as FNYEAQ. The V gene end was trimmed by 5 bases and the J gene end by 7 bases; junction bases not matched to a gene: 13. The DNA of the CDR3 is TGTGCCAGCAGCCGGACAGGGTTGGACTTTACGAATGAGCAGTTCTTC. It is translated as CASSRTGLDFTNEQFF. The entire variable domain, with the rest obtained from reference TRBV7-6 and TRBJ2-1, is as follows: GAGVSQSPRYKVTKRGQDVALRCDPISGHVSLYWYRQALGQGPEFLTYFNYEAQQDKSGLPNDRFSAERPEGSISTLTIQRTEQRDSAMYRCASSRTGLDFTNEQFFGPGTRLTVL.

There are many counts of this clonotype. DNA of the CDR3: TGCAGCGTTGCAAAAGGGGATAACTATGGCTACACCTTC. Translating gives CSVAKGDNYGYTF. This chain connects TRBV29-1 to TRBJ1-2, with D possibly TRBD1 on 5 matching bases. Germline V gives CDR1 SQVTM, CDR2 ANQGSEA. The CDR3 spans 13 residues. The germline V and J ends were trimmed by 4 bases and 1 base, with 10 bases remaining between them.

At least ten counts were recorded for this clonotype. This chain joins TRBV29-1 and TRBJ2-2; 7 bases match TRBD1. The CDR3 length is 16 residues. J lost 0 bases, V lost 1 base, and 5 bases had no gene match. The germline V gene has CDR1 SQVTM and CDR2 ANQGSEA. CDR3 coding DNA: TGCAGCGTTGAAGGGGGTACAGGGGCGAACACCGGGGAGCTGTTTTTT. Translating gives CSVEGGTGANTGELFF.